The TCR beta chain under discussion was sequenced for a study of T cell repertoires in aging, cancer and after chemotherapy. Findings of the study overall: Compared with age-matched healthy donors, untreated hematological or solid cancer patients showed higher blood TCR clonality. Median generation probability rose over the chemotherapy interval in each cancer cohort, suggesting rebound thymic output.

Amplification of TCR beta used genomic DNA extracted from peripheral blood. Multiplex touch-down PCR with TRB-A/B primers amplified rearranged V-D-J TRB sequences. TCRdb reprocessed the multiplex PCR reads via MiXCR and lists one record per CDR3 protein. Of some 5,000 distinct CDR3 sequences detected, 38% appear once; the ten largest clones hold more than 45%. V was shortened by 1 base and J by 0 bases, with 7 bases between the two germline ends. CDR1 and CDR2 (germline): LNHDA, SQIVND (reference sequence). This CDR3 is 14 amino acids long. In its sample, this clonotype was seen a few times. Its antigen is currently unknown.

V and J are TRBV19 and TRBJ2-7; the D is unclear. This receptor was identified in a human donor in good health. Sequencing input: blood. CDR3 amino acids: CASSIGGTSYEQYF. The CDR3 coding sequence is TGTGCCAGTAGTATAGGAGGCACCTCCTACGAGCAGTACTTC.